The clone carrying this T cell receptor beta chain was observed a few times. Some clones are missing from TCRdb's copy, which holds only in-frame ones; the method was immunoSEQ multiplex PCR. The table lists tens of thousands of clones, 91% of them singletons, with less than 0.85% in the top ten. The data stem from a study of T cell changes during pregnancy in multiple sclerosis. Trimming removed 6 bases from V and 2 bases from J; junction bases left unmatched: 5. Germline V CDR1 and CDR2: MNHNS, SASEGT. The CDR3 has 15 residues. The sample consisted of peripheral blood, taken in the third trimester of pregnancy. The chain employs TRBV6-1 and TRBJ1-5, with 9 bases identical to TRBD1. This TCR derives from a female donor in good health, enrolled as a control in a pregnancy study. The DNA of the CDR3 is TGTGCCAGCAGAGCAACAGGGGGCGGCAATCAGCCCCAGCATTTT. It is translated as CASRATGGGNQPQHF.